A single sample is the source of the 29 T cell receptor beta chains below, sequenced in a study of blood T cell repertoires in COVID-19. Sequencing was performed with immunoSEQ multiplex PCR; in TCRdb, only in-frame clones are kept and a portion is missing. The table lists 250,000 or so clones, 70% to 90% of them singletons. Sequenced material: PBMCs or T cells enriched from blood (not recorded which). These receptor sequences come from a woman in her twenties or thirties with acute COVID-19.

The CDR3 spells CASSPPRQLTEAFF. CDR3 DNA sequence: TGTGCCAGCTCACCACCGAGACAACTCACTGAAGCTTTCTTT. The chain carries TRBV18 and TRBJ1-1; D gene uncertain. V lost 0 bases and J lost 4, with 9 bases in between. Germline CDR1 and CDR2: KGHSH and LQKENI. The CDR3 consists of 14 residues.

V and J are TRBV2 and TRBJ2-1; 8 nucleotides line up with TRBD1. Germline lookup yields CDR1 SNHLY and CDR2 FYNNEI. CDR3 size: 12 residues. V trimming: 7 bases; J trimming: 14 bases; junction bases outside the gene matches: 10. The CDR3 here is CASTKTQGVKFF. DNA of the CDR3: TGTGCCAGCACTAAAACACAGGGGGTTAAGTTCTTC. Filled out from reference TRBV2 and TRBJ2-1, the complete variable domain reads EPEVTQTPSHQVTQMGQEVILRCVPISNHLYFYWYRQILGQKVEFLVSFYNNEISEKSEIFDDQFSVERPDGSNFTLKIRSTKLEDSAMYFCASTKTQGVKFFGPGTRLTVL.

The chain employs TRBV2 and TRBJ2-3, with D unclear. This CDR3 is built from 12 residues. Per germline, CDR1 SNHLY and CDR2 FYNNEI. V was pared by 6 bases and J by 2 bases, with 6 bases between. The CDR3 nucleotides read TGTGCCAGCAGGTTAAACACAGATACGCAGTATTTT. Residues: CASRLNTDTQYF.

CDR3 DNA: TGTGCCAGCAGTTTAGTACAGGGGGCCTCCTACGAGCAGTACTTC. As protein: CASSLVQGASYEQYF. The rearrangement uses TRBV27 and TRBJ2-7; 9 bases line up with TRBD1. Germline CDR1 reads MNHEY; CDR2 reads SMNVEV (reference sequence). V was pared by 2 bases and J by 0 bases, with 2 bases of the junction left unmatched. There are 15 residues in the CDR3.

The CDR3 spells CASSMRPNEQFF. Here the CDR3 DNA reads TGTGCCAGTAGTATGCGGCCCAATGAGCAGTTCTTC. This chain connects TRBV19 to TRBJ2-1, with D unresolved. Germline V gives CDR1 LNHDA, CDR2 SQIVND (reference sequence). The CDR3 is 12 amino acids. V lost 3 bases, J lost 6 bases, and 6 bases lay in between.

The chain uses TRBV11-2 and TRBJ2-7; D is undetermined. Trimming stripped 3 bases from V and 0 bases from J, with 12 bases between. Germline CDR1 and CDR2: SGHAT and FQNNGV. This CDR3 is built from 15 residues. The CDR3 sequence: CASSFSPESSYEQYF. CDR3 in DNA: TGTGCCAGCAGCTTCTCACCGGAGAGCTCCTACGAGCAGTACTTC.

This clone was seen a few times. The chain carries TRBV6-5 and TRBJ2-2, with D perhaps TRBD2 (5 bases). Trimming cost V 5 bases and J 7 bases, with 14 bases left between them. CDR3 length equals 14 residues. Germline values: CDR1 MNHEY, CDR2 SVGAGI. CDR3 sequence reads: CASSPLSVNGELFF. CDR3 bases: TGTGCCAGCAGTCCCCTTAGCGTGAACGGGGAGCTGTTTTTT.

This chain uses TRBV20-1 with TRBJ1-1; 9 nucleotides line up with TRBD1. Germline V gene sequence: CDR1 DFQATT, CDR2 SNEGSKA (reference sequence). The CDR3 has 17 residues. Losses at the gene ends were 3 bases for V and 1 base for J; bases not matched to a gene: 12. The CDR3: CSASPGDRVVWNTEAFF. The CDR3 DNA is TGCAGTGCTAGTCCCGGGGACAGGGTAGTTTGGAACACTGAAGCTTTCTTT.

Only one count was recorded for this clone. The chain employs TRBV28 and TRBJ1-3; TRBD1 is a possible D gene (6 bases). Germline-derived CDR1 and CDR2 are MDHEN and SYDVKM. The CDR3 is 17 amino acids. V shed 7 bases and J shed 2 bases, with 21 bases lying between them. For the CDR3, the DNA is TGTGCCAGCAACAAAAGGGCGACAGGATCGGCTGGAAACACCATATATTTT. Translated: CASNKRATGSAGNTIYF.

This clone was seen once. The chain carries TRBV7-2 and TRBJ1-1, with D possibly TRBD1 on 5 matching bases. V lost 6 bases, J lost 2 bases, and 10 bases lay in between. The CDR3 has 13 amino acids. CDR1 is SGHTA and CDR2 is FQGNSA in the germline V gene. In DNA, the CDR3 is TGTGCCAGCAGTTGGGGGGATAACACTGAAGCTTTCTTT. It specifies CASSWGDNTEAFF.

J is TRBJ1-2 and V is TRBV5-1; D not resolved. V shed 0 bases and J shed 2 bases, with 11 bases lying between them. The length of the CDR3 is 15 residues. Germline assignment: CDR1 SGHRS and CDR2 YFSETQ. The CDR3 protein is CASSLAAGVNYGYTF. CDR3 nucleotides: TGCGCCAGCAGCTTGGCAGCCGGGGTGAACTATGGCTACACCTTC.

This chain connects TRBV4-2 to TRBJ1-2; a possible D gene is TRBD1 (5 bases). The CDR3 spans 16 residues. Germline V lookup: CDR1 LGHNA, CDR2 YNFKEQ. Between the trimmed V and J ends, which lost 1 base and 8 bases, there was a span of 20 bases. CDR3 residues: CASSQAISTDYQGYTF. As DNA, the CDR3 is TGTGCCAGCAGCCAAGCAATTTCGACAGATTACCAGGGCTACACCTTC.

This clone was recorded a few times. CDR3 sequence (DNA): TGTGCCAGCGTGGGTCGGGAGAGAGATACGCAGTATTTT. Protein sequence: CASVGRERDTQYF. V usage is TRBV11-2 and J usage is TRBJ2-3; TRBD2 is a possible D gene (6 bases). This CDR3 has 13 amino acids. The germline V and J ends were trimmed by 8 bases and 5 bases, with 14 bases remaining between them. From germline, CDR1 is SGHAT and CDR2 FQNNGV.

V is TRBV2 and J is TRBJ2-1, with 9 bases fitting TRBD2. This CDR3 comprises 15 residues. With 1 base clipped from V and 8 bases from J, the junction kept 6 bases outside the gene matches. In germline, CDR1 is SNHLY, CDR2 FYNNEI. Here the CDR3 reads CASSEGAGGSHEQFF. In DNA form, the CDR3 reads TGTGCCAGCAGTGAAGGGGCGGGAGGGTCTCATGAGCAGTTCTTC. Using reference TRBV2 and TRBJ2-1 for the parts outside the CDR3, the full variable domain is EPEVTQTPSHQVTQMGQEVILRCVPISNHLYFYWYRQILGQKVEFLVSFYNNEISEKSEIFDDQFSVERPDGSNFTLKIRSTKLEDSAMYFCASSEGAGGSHEQFFGPGTRLTVL.

The CDR3 coding sequence is TGTGCCAGTAGTATAGATCCGACTAGGGTAAACTACGAGCAGTACTTC. Its translation is CASSIDPTRVNYEQYF. The chain has TRBV19 and TRBJ2-7, with D perhaps matching TRBD2 (6 bases). Germline V CDR1 and CDR2: LNHDA, SQIVND (reference sequence). Trimming removed 0 bases at V and 3 bases at J, with 15 bases between. The CDR3 runs to 16 residues.

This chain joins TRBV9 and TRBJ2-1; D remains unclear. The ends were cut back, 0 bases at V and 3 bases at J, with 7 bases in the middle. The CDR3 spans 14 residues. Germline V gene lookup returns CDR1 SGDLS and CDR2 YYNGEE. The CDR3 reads CASSVGRIYNEQFF. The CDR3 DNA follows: TGTGCCAGCAGCGTAGGGCGGATCTACAATGAGCAGTTCTTC.

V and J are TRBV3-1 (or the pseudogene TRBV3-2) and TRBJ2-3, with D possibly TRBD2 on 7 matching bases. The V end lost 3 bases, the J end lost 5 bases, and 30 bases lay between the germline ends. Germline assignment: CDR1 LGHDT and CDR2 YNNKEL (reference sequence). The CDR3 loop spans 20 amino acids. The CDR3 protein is CASSHSVRGGVGGPEDTQYF. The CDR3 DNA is TGTGCCAGCAGCCATTCCGTACGAGGGGGAGTGGGAGGGCCTGAAGATACGCAGTATTTT.

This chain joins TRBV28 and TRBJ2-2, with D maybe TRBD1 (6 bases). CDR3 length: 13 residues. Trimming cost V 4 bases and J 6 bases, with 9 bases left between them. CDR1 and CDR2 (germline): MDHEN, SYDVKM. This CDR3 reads CASSSGESGELFF. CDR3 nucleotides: TGTGCCAGCAGTTCAGGGGAATCCGGGGAGCTGTTTTTT.

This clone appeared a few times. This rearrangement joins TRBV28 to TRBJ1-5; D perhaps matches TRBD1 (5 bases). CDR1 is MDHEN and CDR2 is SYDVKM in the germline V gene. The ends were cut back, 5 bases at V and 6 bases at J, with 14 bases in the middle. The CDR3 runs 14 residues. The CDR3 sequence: CASSHRDSPQPQHF. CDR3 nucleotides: TGTGCCAGCAGTCACCGGGACTCCCCTCAGCCCCAGCATTTT.

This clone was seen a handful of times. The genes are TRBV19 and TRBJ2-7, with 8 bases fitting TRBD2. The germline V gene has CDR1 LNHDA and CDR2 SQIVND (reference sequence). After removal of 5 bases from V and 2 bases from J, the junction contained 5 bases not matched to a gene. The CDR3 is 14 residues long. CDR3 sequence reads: CASSSRTSPYEQYF. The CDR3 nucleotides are TGTGCCAGTAGTTCCCGGACTAGCCCCTACGAGCAGTACTTC. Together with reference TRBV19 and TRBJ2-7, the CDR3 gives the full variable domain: DGGITQSPKYLFRKEGQNVTLSCEQNLNHDAMYWYRQDPGQGLRLIYYSQIVNDFQKGDIAEGYSVSREKKESFPLTVTSAQKNPTAFYLCASSSRTSPYEQYFGPGTRLTVT.

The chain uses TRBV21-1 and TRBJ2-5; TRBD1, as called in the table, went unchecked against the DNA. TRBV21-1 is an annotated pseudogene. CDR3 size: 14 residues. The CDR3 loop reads CASSIRGTQETQYF. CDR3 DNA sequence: TGTGCCAGCAGCATCAGGGGTACCCAAGAGACCCAGTACTTC.

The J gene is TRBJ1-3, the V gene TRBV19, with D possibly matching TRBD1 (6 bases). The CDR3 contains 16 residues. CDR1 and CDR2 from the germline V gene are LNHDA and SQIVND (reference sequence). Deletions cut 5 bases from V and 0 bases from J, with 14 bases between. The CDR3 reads CASSVKRDISGNTIYF. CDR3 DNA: TGTGCCAGTAGTGTGAAAAGGGACATCTCTGGAAACACCATATATTTT.

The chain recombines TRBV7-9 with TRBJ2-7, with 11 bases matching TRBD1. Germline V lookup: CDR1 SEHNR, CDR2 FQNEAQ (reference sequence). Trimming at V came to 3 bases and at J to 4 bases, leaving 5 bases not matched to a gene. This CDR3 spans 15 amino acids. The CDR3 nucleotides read TGTGCCAGCAGCTTCGGACAGGGGGCTGAATACGAGCAGTACTTC. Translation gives CASSFGQGAEYEQYF.

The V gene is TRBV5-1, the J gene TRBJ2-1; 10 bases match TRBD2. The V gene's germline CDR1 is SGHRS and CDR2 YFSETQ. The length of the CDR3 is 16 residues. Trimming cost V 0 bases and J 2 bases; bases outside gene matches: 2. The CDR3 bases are TGCGCCAGCAGCTTGGCCCTAGCGGGAGCCTACAATGAGCAGTTCTTC. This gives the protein CASSLALAGAYNEQFF.

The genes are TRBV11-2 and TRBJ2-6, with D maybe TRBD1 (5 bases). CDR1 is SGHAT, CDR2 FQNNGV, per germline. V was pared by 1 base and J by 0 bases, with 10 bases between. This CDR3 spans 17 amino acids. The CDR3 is CASSLVFRGSGANVLTF. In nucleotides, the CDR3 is TGTGCCAGCAGCTTAGTCTTTAGGGGCTCTGGGGCCAACGTCCTGACTTTC.

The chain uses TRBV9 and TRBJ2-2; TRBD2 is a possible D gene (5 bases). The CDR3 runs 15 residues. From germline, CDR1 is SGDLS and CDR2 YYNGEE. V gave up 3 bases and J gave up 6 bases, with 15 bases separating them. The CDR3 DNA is TGTGCCAGCAGCGCAAGACGGGGTCTACCCGGGGAGCTGTTTTTT. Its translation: CASSARRGLPGELFF.

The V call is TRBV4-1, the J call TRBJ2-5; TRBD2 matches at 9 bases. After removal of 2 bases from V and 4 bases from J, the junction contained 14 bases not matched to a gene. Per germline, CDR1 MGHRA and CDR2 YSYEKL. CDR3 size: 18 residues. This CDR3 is CASSQYFSGGRAGETQYF. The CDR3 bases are TGCGCCAGCAGCCAATATTTTTCTGGCGGGAGGGCCGGAGAGACCCAGTACTTC.

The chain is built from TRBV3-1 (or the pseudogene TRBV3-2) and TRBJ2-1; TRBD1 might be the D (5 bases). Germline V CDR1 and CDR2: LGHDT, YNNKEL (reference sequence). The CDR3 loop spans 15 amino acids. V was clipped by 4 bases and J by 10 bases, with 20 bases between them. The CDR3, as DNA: TGTGCCAGCAGCCCTCGAACGCAGGGTTTGGTGGAGCAGTTCTTC. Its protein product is CASSPRTQGLVEQFF.

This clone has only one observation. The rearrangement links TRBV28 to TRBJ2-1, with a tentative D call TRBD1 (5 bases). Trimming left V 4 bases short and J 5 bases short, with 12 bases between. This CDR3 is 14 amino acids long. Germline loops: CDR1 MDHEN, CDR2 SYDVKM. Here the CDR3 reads CASSSGQMDNEQFF. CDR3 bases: TGTGCCAGCAGTTCAGGGCAGATGGACAATGAGCAGTTCTTC.